Listed here is a single TCR beta chain. Generated by immunoSEQ multiplex PCR, the TCRdb table keeps only in-frame clones and is missing some. The sample holds 110,000 or so clones, 70% to 90% seen once. The data originate from a study of T cell responses to AZD1222 COVID-19 vaccine. Some second doses came at about 4 weeks and others at about 12 weeks; these were pooled. Germline V gene data show CDR1 as DFQATT and CDR2 as SNEGSKA (reference sequence). V lost 5 bases and J lost 4, with 8 bases in between. The CDR3 contains 11 residues. This TCR was recovered from an adult who received the AZD1222 COVID-19 vaccine. The chain is built from TRBV20-1 and TRBJ1-1; D is undetermined. The sample was peripheral blood, taken 28 days after the second AZD1222 dose. Written as DNA, the CDR3 is TGCAGTGCTGGACCGCTCACTGAAGCTTTCTTT. It yields the protein CSAGPLTEAFF.